These T cell receptor beta chains were read from a single sample in a study of human T cells and chemical hapten exposure. TCRdb redid the calling of the RACE reads with MiXCR, one entry per CDR3 protein. Of some 330,000 distinct CDR3 sequences in the sample, 5.5% were seen once. This specimen consisted of whole blood, obtained in connection with sensitization to the hapten diphenylcyclopropenone (DPC). The receptor source for this set is a woman between 18 and 29 years old with alopecia areata. Some clones in this sample may be carry-over from other donors' samples. Both conserved end residues are trimmed from each CDR3.

v_call: TRBV21-1
cdr3_aa: ASSKASYEQY

v_call: TRBV12-3/TRBV12-4
cdr3_aa: ASSLVGQNNSPLH

v_call: TRBV28
cdr3_aa: ASRTGTVSSYEQY

v_call: TRBV20-1
cdr3_aa: SAKSRGHLYEQY

v_call: TRBV7-2
cdr3_aa: ASTDSRSRSGANVLT

v_call: TRBV12-5
cdr3_aa: ASGLGQEVY

v_call: TRBV4-1
cdr3_aa: ASSLLRGTDNTEAF

v_call: TRBV2
cdr3_aa: ASTKGQGGETQY

v_call: TRBV7-9
cdr3_aa: ASSTYGRNEKLF

v_call: TRBV5-1
cdr3_aa: ASNQAAYNEQF

v_call: TRBV19
cdr3_aa: ARLLVSVTARYEQY

v_call: TRBV2
cdr3_aa: ASSSGYGNTEAF

v_call: TRBV20-1
cdr3_aa: SAKPGQGAYNEQF

v_call: TRBV6-1
cdr3_aa: ASSEAWEDTQY

v_call: TRBV12-3/TRBV12-4
cdr3_aa: ASGLDGSNQPQH

v_call: TRBV5-1
cdr3_aa: ASGTNYEQY

v_call: TRBV7-6
cdr3_aa: ASSPRQPQH

v_call: TRBV6-5
cdr3_aa: ASSFLFGELF

v_call: TRBV20-1
cdr3_aa: SARDRRLAADTQY

v_call: TRBV6-2/TRBV6-3
cdr3_aa: ASRGTGANRGPQH

v_call: TRBV16
cdr3_aa: ASSPTGGEGNQPQH

v_call: TRBV20-1
cdr3_aa: SAISGNTEAF

v_call: TRBV6-2/TRBV6-3
cdr3_aa: AIRPDSASSYNSPLH

v_call: TRBV12-3/TRBV12-4
cdr3_aa: ASSFQAGDYEQY

v_call: TRBV7-9
cdr3_aa: ASSPLSRGTENEKLF

v_call: TRBV6-5
cdr3_aa: ASRPWDRVNSPLH

v_call: TRBV29-1
cdr3_aa: SVVTEAVGQPQH

v_call: TRBV29-1
cdr3_aa: SLHNGGTYGYT

v_call: TRBV5-1
cdr3_aa: ASSLGGREGSPLH

v_call: TRBV6-1
cdr3_aa: ASNRRWDSSNQPQH

v_call: TRBV7-6
cdr3_aa: ASSLASRTGTYEQY

v_call: TRBV9
cdr3_aa: ASSVGQQETQY

v_call: TRBV28
cdr3_aa: ASRQGNQPQH

v_call: TRBV28
cdr3_aa: ASSLAQGVASGELF

v_call: TRBV20-1
cdr3_aa: SASTSGDAGELF

v_call: TRBV11-1
cdr3_aa: ASSLSRGRDSSYEQY

v_call: TRBV12-3/TRBV12-4
cdr3_aa: ASSLAPVQY

v_call: TRBV12-3/TRBV12-4
cdr3_aa: ASLRSTNTGELF

v_call: TRBV6-6
cdr3_aa: ASSYNYEATRRSIQY

v_call: TRBV14
cdr3_aa: ASSQDFRTGENTEAF

v_call: TRBV7-6
cdr3_aa: ASSHEKTEAF

v_call: TRBV2
cdr3_aa: ASSWAGELF

v_call: TRBV10-3
cdr3_aa: AIDSSGVLGFNYGYT

v_call: TRBV5-4
cdr3_aa: ASSLMEGTEQF

v_call: TRBV28
cdr3_aa: ASSTITRGPTEAF

v_call: TRBV20-1
cdr3_aa: SARDREHQPQH